This T cell receptor beta chain was identified during a study of T cell responses to AZD1222 COVID-19 vaccine (TCRdb year 2021). Notes on the research overall: AZD1222 recipients with second doses at about 4 weeks or about 12 weeks were pooled, because spike-specific TCR depth and breadth did not differ between schedules. TCR sequencing was performed for approximately 240 trial participants, of whom some 200 were given two doses of AZD1222 and around 26 were given two doses of MenACWY control vaccine. Enrollment into the trials was organized by age into subgroups of 18-55, 56-69 and 70-plus years, and those subgroups contained about 150, 27 and 61 TCR-sequenced participants, respectively.

As for this clone: Its antigen is unknown. Base quality data are lacking; no much larger clone is found one base away.

The meaning of the sample's time point label: baseline before first vaccination. Samples from vaccinated people were obtained from the UK trials COV001 and COV002, which included a single-blind randomized controlled phase 2/3 trial of AZD1222 (ChAdOx1 nCoV-19) in healthy adults. Trial participant PBMC samples were collected at day 0 and day 28 after the second dose for TCRbeta chain sequencing. From a lookup of the germline V gene, CDR1 and CDR2 are LGHNA and YSLEER. V loses 0 bases of germline sequence and J loses 6 bases, and the interval between the two ends is 14 bases. The CDR3 goes from the cysteine to the phenylalanine over 16 residues. The kept DNA is CDR3 alone, 48 bases in frame from the first base. Points the paper makes about the study in general: Participants were mostly white British and included more females than males, and it was suggested by the authors that clonal diversity may have been underestimated. Vaccine-associated CD4 TCRs spanned the whole spike protein, with dominant responses in regions 160-218 and 743-854. A significant rise in spike-specific TCR breadth and depth was observed after two AZD1222 doses relative to day 0 and relative to MenACWY recipients. The 56-69-year group was small, and its depth increase did not reach significance, likely because of low power. Because no samples from the day 14 peak response were available, repertoires could be characterized only after the peak T cell response. Conclusions about previously exposed vaccinees are limited because only six or seven AZD1222 recipients were SARS-CoV-2 seropositive at baseline. Epitopes outside the regions mutated in the B.1.351 and B.1.1.7 variants were reportedly recognized by nearly half of the unique spike-specific TCRs.

The CDR3 regions of human TCRbeta chains were subjected to immunosequencing. The authors processed their data as follows. Repertoire TCRs were matched against a reference library of SARS-CoV-2-specific TCRs generated with the MIRA antigen-specificity platform. Breadth was defined as the fraction of unique TCRs that were SARS-CoV-2-associated, and depth was defined as the fraction of total T cells that were SARS-CoV-2-associated. Using the MIRA data, every spike-specific TCR was mapped to the spike region that the TCR reacted to and assigned to either a CD4 or a CD8 class. Log10-transformed breadth and depth values were compared by one-way ANOVA with Sidak's multiple comparisons tests. TCRdb holds this immuneACCESS table with in-frame rearrangements only. Some clones are missing; in checked studies, unresolved V genes explain under half, and the rest has no known cause. V, J and clone size are those of that table, while D and trimming were read from the DNA. This sample has some 140,000 clones in its table, and approximately 90% of those were observed once. The top ten constitute over 1.5% of the sample.

The sequence derives from an adult in good health. Sequenced material: peripheral blood, taken on day 0 of AZD1222 vaccination. The chain joins TRBV4-3 to TRBJ1-4; the best D guess is TRBD1, with 5 bases matching. The sequenced DNA: TGCGCCAGCAGCCAAGATCCCGCAGGGCGTGATGAAAAACTGTTTTTT. It specifies CASSQDPAGRDEKLFF.